This T cell receptor (beta chain) was captured by sequencing in a study of radiotherapy plus CTLA-4 blockade in lung cancer listed by TCRdb under 2018. In the study overall: Among the enrolled patients, 18% had an objective response, and about 29% reached disease control.

The germline V gene yields SGHRS for CDR1 and YFSETQ for CDR2. A distance of 8 bases separates the germline ends of V and J, which lose 0 bases and 2 bases respectively. The CDR3 measures 14 amino acids from cysteine to phenylalanine. Of all the DNA, just the CDR3 is kept, 42 bases in frame from base 1. The study tested focal radiation therapy combined with CTLA-4 blockade (ipilimumab) in patients with chemo-refractory metastatic non-small-cell lung cancer. Overall study outcomes, separate from this receptor: After treatment with radiotherapy and ipilimumab, TCR clones that originated in tumors expanded in peripheral blood. Early dynamic changes in blood T cell clones, together with increased serum interferon-beta after radiation, were reported as the strongest predictors of response.

The protocol used for the library was the immunoSEQ multiplex PCR assay. The table was pulled from immuneACCESS by TCRdb, which kept in-frame rearrangements only. Such tables lose some clones; where checked, under half of the loss comes from unresolved V genes, and the rest has no known cause. In all, the sample holds about 72,000 clones, and around 81% of those were seen once. Less than 4.5% of the sample lies in the top ten. This clone appeared a single time. No antigen is known for it. No per-base quality is available; no much larger clone lies one base away. The sequence joins TRBV5-1 to TRBJ2-5; a tentative D match to TRBD2 spans 5 bases. Sequenced material: peripheral blood, taken from a patient treated with radiotherapy plus ipilimumab. This clonotype was sampled from a human donor with non-small cell lung cancer who had a partial response to radiotherapy plus ipilimumab. The CDR3 here reads CASSLGGGQETQYF. Here is the DNA: TGCGCCAGCAGCTTGGGAGGAGGACAAGAGACCCAGTACTTC.